A selection of T cell receptor beta chains follows, all from one sample in a study of shared clonotypes between healthy human individuals. Some clones are missing from TCRdb's copy, which holds only in-frame ones; the method was immunoSEQ multiplex PCR. The data contain more than 2 million clones, approximately 94% of them singletons. Sequenced material: naive CD4+ T cells sorted from blood. These receptors all come from a man younger than 35 in good health. The CDR3 runs from the conserved cysteine through the conserved F or W. The D gene is left open where the match is weak. Only part of the rows carry a size: once, few, many, or a class if the clone is expanded.

DNA	CDR3	J	D	V	size
TGTGCCAGCAGCTTCAGGGGGCCGGATGAAAAACTGTTTTTT	CASSFRGPDEKLFF	TRBJ1-4	TRBD1	TRBV7-2	NA
TGTGCCAGCAGTGGGACTAGCGGGAGGGGGTTGTCCTACAATGAGCAGTTCTTC	CASSGTSGRGLSYNEQFF	TRBJ2-1	TRBD2	TRBV25-1	NA
TGTGCCAGCAGTGGAGCTGGGGGTAGCAATCAGCCCCAGCATTTT	CASSGAGGSNQPQHF	TRBJ1-5	NA	TRBV6-1	NA
TGTGCCACCCAGGGGGCTTCTAACTATGGCTACACCTTC	CATQGASNYGYTF	TRBJ1-2	TRBD1	TRBV19	NA
TGTGCCAGCAGGGGCGGGGGATCTGGGGCCAACGTCCTGACTTTC	CASRGGGSGANVLTF	TRBJ2-6	TRBD2	TRBV6-1	NA
TGTGCCAGCAGCGTAGGAACGGACTATGGCTACACCTTC	CASSVGTDYGYTF	TRBJ1-2	NA	TRBV9	once
TGTGCCAGTAGTCTGGATACTAGTGTGGCAGATACGCAGTATTTT	CASSLDTSVADTQYF	TRBJ2-3	NA	TRBV19	NA
TGTGCCAGCAGCTTAGCCCTAGCGGTGAGTGAGCAGTTCTTC	CASSLALAVSEQFF	TRBJ2-1	TRBD2	TRBV7-9	NA
TGTGCCAGCTCACCACCCAGCGGGGGGGCCTTAGATACGCAGTATTTT	CASSPPSGGALDTQYF	TRBJ2-3	TRBD2	TRBV18	NA
TGCGCCAGCAGGTGGCATGAAAATGAAAAACTGTTTTTT	CASRWHENEKLFF	TRBJ1-4	NA	TRBV10-2	NA
TGTGCCAGCAGCTTAGATGGAGGGAGGCTTGAGACCCAGTACTTC	CASSLDGGRLETQYF	TRBJ2-5	NA	TRBV7-2	NA
TGTGCCAGCAGCTTAACAGGCGGTAGCAATCAGCCCCAGCATTTT	CASSLTGGSNQPQHF	TRBJ1-5	NA	TRBV7-8	NA
TGCGCCAGCAGCTTGGTCGGGGTAGATGTCGGTGAAAAACTGTTTTTT	CASSLVGVDVGEKLFF	TRBJ1-4	NA	TRBV5-1	once
TGTGCCAGCAGCTCTACAGGGAGCCCTGGAAACACCATATATTTT	CASSSTGSPGNTIYF	TRBJ1-3	NA	TRBV7-9	NA
TGTGCCACTCCGCGGGCACCCCTCCACTTT	CATPRAPLHF	TRBJ1-6	NA	TRBV11-2	NA
TGTGCCAGCAGCCGCTCTCGGCAGACCCAGCAGTACTTC	CASSRSRQTQQYF	TRBJ2-7	NA	TRBV14	NA
TGTGCCAGCAGTTTACGGGGAGTCGCCTACGAGCAGTACTTC	CASSLRGVAYEQYF	TRBJ2-7	NA	TRBV28	NA
TGTGCCAGCAGCTTATCCGTCGCTAGCGGAGCGGAGACCCAGTACTTC	CASSLSVASGAETQYF	TRBJ2-5	TRBD2	TRBV5-4	NA
TGTGCCATCCAACCCAGGGGTAACACCGGGGAGCTGTTTTTT	CAIQPRGNTGELFF	TRBJ2-2	NA	TRBV6-6	NA
TGTGCCAGCAACACCCCACTAGGGCGAGTCGCTGAAGCTTTCTTT	CASNTPLGRVAEAFF	TRBJ1-1	NA	TRBV6-1	NA
TGTGCCAGCAGACAAATCCGGGGACGTAATTCACCCCTCCACTTT	CASRQIRGRNSPLHF	TRBJ1-6	NA	TRBV13	NA
TGTGCCAGCAGTTACTATCGGAGCACAGATACGCAGTATTTT	CASSYYRSTDTQYF	TRBJ2-3	NA	TRBV6-5	once
TGTGCCAGCAGACAACTAGCGGGACGGGAGACCCAGTACTTC	CASRQLAGRETQYF	TRBJ2-5	TRBD2	TRBV6-5	NA
TGTGCCAGCACCCGAGGACAGCCAGCCTTAAACATTCAGTACTTC	CASTRGQPALNIQYF	TRBJ2-4	NA	TRBV25-1	NA
TGTGCCAGCAGCTTAGCCCTAGCGGGAGGGCCGGTGGAGCAGTTCTTC	CASSLALAGGPVEQFF	TRBJ2-1	TRBD2	TRBV7-9	NA
TGTGCCAGCAGCTTATCCGATAACAGGGGGCGCGCCGCCATATATTTT	CASSLSDNRGRAAIYF	TRBJ1-3	TRBD1	TRBV11-2	NA
TGTGCCATCAGTGAGGGTCGGGGGGAAGAGACCCAGTACTTC	CAISEGRGEETQYF	TRBJ2-5	TRBD2	TRBV10-3	NA